These T cell receptor beta chains were read from a single sample in a study of blood T cells in healthy people across ages. TCRdb re-called the 5' RACE reads with MiXCR, one entry per CDR3 protein. The data show fewer than 1,200,000 distinct CDR3 sequences, with about 25% seen just once and around 0.75% held by the top ten. This sample also appeared in a second study, on T cells of mothers and their children.

Sequencing was done on a sample of blood. Receptor source: a girl aged 2-10 years in good health. Each CDR3 is given with its conserved first and last residue. A D gene is named only where the DNA matches it firmly. Expanded clones are given a class, and other clones once, few, many or no size at all.

d_call j_call clone_size v_call cdr3_aa cdr3_nt
NA TRBJ2-3 NA TRBV20-1 CSARQLTDTQYF TGCAGTGCTAGACAGCTCACAGATACGCAGTATTTT
NA TRBJ2-7 NA TRBV20-1 CSASKGTPPDEQYF TGCAGTGCTAGCAAGGGGACCCCCCCGGACGAGCAGTACTTC
TRBD2 TRBJ2-5 NA TRBV14 CASSARRELQETQYF TGTGCCAGCAGCGCCAGGCGGGAGCTCCAAGAGACCCAGTACTTC
NA TRBJ1-2 few TRBV5-1 CASSFLQEDGYTF TGCGCCAGCAGCTTCCTACAGGAAGATGGCTACACCTTC
NA TRBJ2-1 NA TRBV12-3/TRBV12-4 CASTPGLGYNEQFF TGTGCCAGCACCCCGGGACTGGGCTACAATGAGCAGTTCTTC
NA TRBJ2-7 NA TRBV9 CASSVFGVSAYEQYF TGTGCCAGCAGCGTTTTTGGAGTCTCTGCCTACGAGCAGTACTTC
NA TRBJ2-1 NA TRBV20-1 CSASESSDRNEQFF TGCAGTGCTAGCGAGTCTAGCGATCGCAATGAGCAGTTCTTC
TRBD1 TRBJ2-1 NA TRBV11-1 CASSFAGQGNNEQFF TGTGCCAGCAGCTTTGCCGGACAGGGAAACAATGAGCAGTTCTTC
NA TRBJ2-1 NA TRBV5-6 CASSFLGREQFF TGTGCCAGCAGCTTTTTGGGTCGAGAGCAGTTCTTC
NA TRBJ1-1 few TRBV7-3 CASSFLPSTEAFF TGTGCCAGCAGCTTCTTACCGAGTACTGAAGCTTTCTTT
NA TRBJ2-3 NA TRBV12-3/TRBV12-4 CASSLVSADTEYF TGTGCCAGCAGTTTAGTTTCGGCAGATACGGAGTATTTT
NA TRBJ2-2 NA TRBV7-6 CASSLFALGENTGELFF TGTGCTAGCAGCTTATTTGCATTGGGGGAGAACACCGGGGAGCTGTTTTTT
TRBD2 TRBJ2-1 NA TRBV29-1 CSGRREGNELFF TGCAGCGGAAGGAGGGAGGGCAATGAGCTGTTCTTC
TRBD1 TRBJ1-2 NA TRBV27 CASSMTGYYGYTF TGTGCCAGCAGTATGACAGGGTATTATGGCTACACCTTC
NA TRBJ2-1 NA TRBV14 CASSRLPSGATTYNEQFF TGTGCCAGCAGCCGACTCCCCTCCGGGGCCACGACCTACAATGAGCAGTTCTTC
NA TRBJ2-1 few TRBV7-3 CASRWTANDEQFF TGTGCCAGCAGGTGGACAGCTAACGATGAGCAGTTCTTC
NA TRBJ2-7 NA TRBV14 CASSRLGYEQYF TGTGCCAGCAGCCGACTGGGGTACGAGCAGTACTTC
NA TRBJ2-3 NA TRBV12-3/TRBV12-4 CASSLILYTDTQYF TGTGCCAGCAGTTTAATTCTCTACACAGATACGCAGTATTTT
TRBD1 TRBJ1-4 few TRBV24-1 CATSSARGPGEKLFF TGTGCCACCAGTTCCGCGAGGGGGCCGGGTGAAAAACTGTTTTTT
TRBD1 TRBJ2-1 NA TRBV29-1 CSVVGGFGQGIYNEQFF TGCAGTGTTGTAGGTGGGTTTGGACAGGGGATTTACAATGAGCAGTTCTTC
NA TRBJ2-6 NA TRBV27 CASKIREGSGANVLTF TGTGCCAGCAAAATACGTGAGGGCTCTGGGGCCAACGTCCTGACTTTC
TRBD1 TRBJ2-2 few TRBV5-1 CASSSSTGGPGELFF TGTGCCAGCAGTTCGTCAACAGGGGGCCCGGGGGAGCTGTTTTTT
NA TRBJ2-7 NA TRBV12-3/TRBV12-4 CASSLVGRNSYEQYF TGTGCCAGCAGTCTGGTGGGCAGAAACTCCTACGAGCAGTACTTC
TRBD2 TRBJ2-1 NA TRBV20-1 CSARDRLAGLNEQFF TGCAGTGCTAGAGATCGCCTAGCGGGTCTCAATGAGCAGTTCTTC
NA TRBJ2-7 few TRBV19 CASSQGRQTYEQYF TGTGCCAGTAGTCAGGGACGTCAGACCTACGAGCAGTACTTC
TRBD2 TRBJ2-5 NA TRBV11-2 CASSLGQLAGRTQYF TGTGCCAGCAGCTTAGGTCAACTAGCGGGGAGAACCCAGTACTTC
NA TRBJ1-4 few TRBV5-1 CASRLLDEKLFF TGCGCCAGCAGGTTATTGGATGAAAAACTGTTTTTT
NA TRBJ2-1 NA TRBV6-2/TRBV6-3 CASSLAAPGYNEQFF TGTGCCAGCAGCTTAGCGGCCCCGGGGTACAATGAGCAGTTCTTC
TRBD1 TRBJ2-7 NA TRBV3-1 CASSQGTGQVFYEQYF TGTGCCAGCAGCCAAGGTACGGGACAGGTCTTCTACGAGCAGTACTTC
TRBD2 TRBJ2-5 NA TRBV12-3/TRBV12-4 CATGTSGGLQETQYF TGTGCCACCGGGACTAGCGGGGGGCTACAAGAGACCCAGTACTTC
TRBD1 TRBJ1-6 NA TRBV7-7 CASSSLGQDYNSPLHF TGTGCTAGCAGCTCATTGGGACAGGACTATAATTCACCCCTCCACTTT
TRBD1 TRBJ2-7 few TRBV7-9 CASSHSGTGNEQYF TGTGCCAGCAGCCATTCCGGGACAGGGAACGAGCAGTACTTC
NA TRBJ1-4 few TRBV29-1 CSVEDRTNLFF TGCAGCGTTGAAGATCGTACGAATTTGTTTTTT
TRBD2 TRBJ2-7 NA TRBV6-5 CASSYSLAGGLNYEQYF TGTGCCAGCAGTTACTCACTAGCGGGAGGGCTCAACTACGAGCAGTACTTC
NA TRBJ2-2 once TRBV24-1 CATSAPWGVRTGELFF TGTGCCACCAGTGCCCCATGGGGGGTCCGAACCGGGGAGCTGTTTTTT
NA TRBJ2-1 NA TRBV7-9 CASSLELGDEQFF TGTGCCAGCAGCCTAGAATTGGGCGATGAGCAGTTCTTC
TRBD2 TRBJ2-1 NA TRBV7-9 CASSPTRLAGSYNEQFF TGTGCCAGCAGCCCGACACGACTAGCGGGATCCTACAATGAGCAGTTCTTC
TRBD2 TRBJ2-3 few TRBV7-9 CASSGVRGGADTQYF TGTGCCAGCAGCGGGGTACGGGGGGGAGCGGATACGCAGTATTTT
TRBD2 TRBJ2-2 NA TRBV2 CASGPARGANTGELFF TGTGCCAGCGGACCTGCACGGGGGGCGAACACCGGGGAGCTGTTTTTT
NA TRBJ2-7 few TRBV6-1 CASSERWDPWEQYF TGTGCCAGCAGTGAACGATGGGACCCCTGGGAGCAGTACTTC
NA TRBJ1-1 NA TRBV29-1 CSVDSLNTEAFF TGCAGCGTTGATAGCTTGAACACTGAAGCTTTCTTT
TRBD1 TRBJ1-1 once TRBV19 CASSLSPGQSNTEAFF TGTGCCAGTAGCCTCTCCCCGGGACAGTCGAACACTGAAGCTTTCTTT
NA TRBJ2-7 NA TRBV20-1 CSASQEAIYEQYF TGCAGTGCTAGTCAGGAGGCGATCTACGAGCAGTACTTC
NA TRBJ2-5 few TRBV20-1 CSANGGLLQETQYF TGCAGTGCTAATGGCGGGCTCCTCCAAGAGACCCAGTACTTC
NA TRBJ1-4 NA TRBV28 CASSLLGADPWGEKLFF TGTGCCAGCAGTTTATTGGGAGCGGACCCTTGGGGAGAAAAACTGTTTTTT
TRBD2 TRBJ2-6 NA TRBV2 CASSKRGYSGANVLTF TGTGCCAGCAGTAAGCGGGGTTACTCTGGGGCCAACGTCCTGACTTTC
NA TRBJ2-7 few TRBV28 CASSFQRNSYEQYF TGTGCCAGCAGTTTTCAGCGGAACTCCTACGAGCAGTACTTC
NA TRBJ2-6 NA TRBV20-1 CSAHGPPSGANVLTF TGCAGTGCTCACGGACCGCCCTCTGGGGCCAACGTCCTGACTTTC
TRBD1 TRBJ1-2 NA TRBV4-2 CASSQVGQSYGYTF TGTGCCAGCAGCCAAGTGGGACAGTCCTATGGCTACACCTTC
TRBD2 TRBJ2-5 NA TRBV5-1 CASSPGRLGETQYF TGCGCCAGCAGCCCCGGGAGGCTAGGAGAGACCCAGTACTTC
NA TRBJ2-2 few TRBV10-3 CAISEPSGDYTGELFF TGTGCCATCAGTGAGCCCTCTGGGGATTACACCGGGGAGCTGTTTTTT
NA TRBJ2-7 NA TRBV20-1 CSANSGGWEQYF TGCAGTGCTAATTCAGGGGGGTGGGAGCAGTACTTC
TRBD2 TRBJ2-5 few TRBV12-3/TRBV12-4 CASSFQTSGRVETQYF TGTGCCAGCAGTTTTCAGACTAGCGGGAGAGTAGAGACCCAGTACTTC
NA TRBJ1-1 NA TRBV5-1 CASSLSRSTEAFF TGCGCCAGCAGCTTGAGCAGAAGCACTGAAGCTTTCTTT
TRBD2 TRBJ2-7 few TRBV28 CASLGGIADEQYF TGTGCCAGCCTGGGGGGGATTGCCGACGAGCAGTACTTC
NA TRBJ1-1 few TRBV28 CASSLRGLDNEAFF TGTGCCAGCAGTTTACGGGGGTTGGATAATGAAGCTTTCTTT
NA TRBJ1-2 NA TRBV4-2 CASSQDGVDGYGYTF TGTGCCAGCAGCCAAGATGGGGTCGATGGCTATGGCTACACCTTC